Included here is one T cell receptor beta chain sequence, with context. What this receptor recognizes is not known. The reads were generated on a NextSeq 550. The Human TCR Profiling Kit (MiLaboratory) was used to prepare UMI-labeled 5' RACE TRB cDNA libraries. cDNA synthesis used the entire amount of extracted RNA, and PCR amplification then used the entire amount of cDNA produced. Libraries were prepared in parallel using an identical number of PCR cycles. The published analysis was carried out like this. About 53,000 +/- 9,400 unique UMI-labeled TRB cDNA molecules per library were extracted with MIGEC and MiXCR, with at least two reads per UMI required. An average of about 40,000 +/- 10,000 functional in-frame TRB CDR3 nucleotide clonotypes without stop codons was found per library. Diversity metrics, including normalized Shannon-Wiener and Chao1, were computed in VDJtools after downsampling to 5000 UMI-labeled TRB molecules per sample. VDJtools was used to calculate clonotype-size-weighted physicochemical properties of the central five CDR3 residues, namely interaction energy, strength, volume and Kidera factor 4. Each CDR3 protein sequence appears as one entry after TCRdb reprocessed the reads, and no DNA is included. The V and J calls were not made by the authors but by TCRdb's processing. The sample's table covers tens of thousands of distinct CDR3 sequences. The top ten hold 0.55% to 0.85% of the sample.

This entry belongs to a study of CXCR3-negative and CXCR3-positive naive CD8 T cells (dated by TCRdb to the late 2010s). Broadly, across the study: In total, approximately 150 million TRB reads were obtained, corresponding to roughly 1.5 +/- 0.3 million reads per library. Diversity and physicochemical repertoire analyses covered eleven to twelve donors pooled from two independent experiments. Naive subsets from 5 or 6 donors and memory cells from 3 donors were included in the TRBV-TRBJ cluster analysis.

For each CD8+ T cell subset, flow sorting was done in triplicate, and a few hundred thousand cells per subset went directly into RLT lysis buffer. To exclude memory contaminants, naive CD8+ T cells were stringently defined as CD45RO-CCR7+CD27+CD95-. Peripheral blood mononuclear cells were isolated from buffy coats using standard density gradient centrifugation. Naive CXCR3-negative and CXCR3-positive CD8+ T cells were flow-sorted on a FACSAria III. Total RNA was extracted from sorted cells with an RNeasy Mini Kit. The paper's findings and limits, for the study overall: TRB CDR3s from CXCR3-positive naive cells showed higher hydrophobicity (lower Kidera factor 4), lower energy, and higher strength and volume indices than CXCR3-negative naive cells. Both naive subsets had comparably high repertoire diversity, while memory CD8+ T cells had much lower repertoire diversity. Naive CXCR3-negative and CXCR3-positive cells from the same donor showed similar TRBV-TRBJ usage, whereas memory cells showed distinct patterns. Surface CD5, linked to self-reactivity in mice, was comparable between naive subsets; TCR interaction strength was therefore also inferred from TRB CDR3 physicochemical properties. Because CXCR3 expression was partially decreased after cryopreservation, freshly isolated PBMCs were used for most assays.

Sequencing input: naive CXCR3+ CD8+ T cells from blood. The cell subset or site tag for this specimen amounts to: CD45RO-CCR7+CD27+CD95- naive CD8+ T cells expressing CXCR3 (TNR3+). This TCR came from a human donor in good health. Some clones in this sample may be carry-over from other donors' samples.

Here the CDR3 is given as CSGVGEAYEQYF. The V and J segments used are TRBV29-1 and TRBJ2-7. For CDR1 and CDR2, the germline V gene lists SQVTM and ANQGSEA. From the cysteine up to the phenylalanine, the CDR3 has a length of 12 residues. There is no recorded DNA.